The clone carrying this TCR beta chain was seen many times. Its matching antigen is unknown. CDR1 is SGHTA and CDR2 is FQGNSA in the germline V gene. Trimming removed 3 bases from V and 2 bases from J; junction bases left unmatched: 5. The CDR3 length is 15 residues. The data derive from a study of T cells in Graves' hyperthyroidism and ophthalmopathy. The source material, RNA transcripts, was used to amplify TCR beta CDR3 regions. An initial round of RT-PCR targeting the TCR CDR3 relied on the HTBI primer set. TCRdb re-called the multiplex PCR reads through MiXCR, storing one row per CDR3 protein. The profile shows 610,000 or so distinct CDR3 sequences, under 60% of them singletons. Whole-study findings and limits: Most thyroid clonotypes that were expanded above 0.001 also turned up in blood. Ophthalmopathy could be told apart from stable hyperthyroidism with a 13 V-J model.

Uncontrolled infection, other autoimmune disease, pregnancy or lactation excluded patients. For the diagnoses, clinical symptoms, serum thyroxine and TRAb, thyroid ultrasound and orbital computed tomography were used. The chain couples TRBV7-2 to TRBJ1-2, with TRBD1 identical over 8 bases. Material: peripheral blood or thyroid tissue (not recorded which). The TCR comes from a woman aged 18-29 years with Graves' hyperthyroidism. The DNA for the CDR3 is TGTGCCAGCAGCTTCTCCTGGACAGGGAACTATGGCTACACCTTC. Its translation is CASSFSWTGNYGYTF.